These 22 T cell receptor beta chains came from one sample sequenced in a study of cytomegalovirus exposure and HLA in healthy donors. The PCR had 60 Vbeta and 13 Jbeta primers. Data came from immunoSEQ multiplex PCR; TCRdb stores just in-frame clones and leaves some out. The sample lists around 130,000 clones; over 60% were seen once. The sample comprised PBMCs. The source is a human donor in good health.

The chain combines TRBV5-6 with TRBJ2-2, with 12 bases lining up with TRBD2. The CDR3 is 16 amino acids. Germline V lookup: CDR1 SGHDT, CDR2 YYEEEE. V lost 2 bases, J lost 7 bases, and 6 bases stayed unmatched. The CDR3: CASSFGLAGTIGELFF. Written as DNA, the CDR3 is TGTGCCAGCAGCTTCGGACTAGCGGGGACTATCGGGGAGCTGTTTTTT.

The V call is TRBV6-1, the J call TRBJ2-1; no clear D gene. Germline-derived CDR1 and CDR2 are MNHNS and SASEGT. The CDR3 is 14 amino acids. The germline V and J ends were trimmed by 2 bases and 5 bases, with 10 bases remaining between them. The CDR3 nucleotides read TGTGCCAGCAGTGAATATCAGGTGCACAATGAGCAGTTCTTC. It yields the protein CASSEYQVHNEQFF.

The V call is TRBV15, the J call TRBJ2-3; possibly TRBD2 for D (5 bases). Germline loops: CDR1 LNHNV, CDR2 YYDKDF (reference sequence). The ends were cut back, 7 bases at V and 1 base at J, with 12 bases in the middle. The CDR3 contains 14 residues. CDR3: CATTYSGGTDTQYF. The CDR3 nucleotides read TGTGCCACCACCTACTCCGGGGGCACAGATACGCAGTATTTT.

A remark on this clone: Other nucleotide sequences from this sample produce the same CDR3. The J gene is TRBJ1-4, the V gene TRBV5-1, with 11 bases aligning to TRBD1. Germline CDR1 SGHRS, CDR2 YFSETQ. The CDR3 sequence is 17 residues long. The trim removed 2 bases at V and 6 bases at J, leaving 9 bases unmatched. CDR3 nucleotide sequence: TGCGCCAGCAGCTTCTGGACAGGGGGCATTTTTGATGAAAAACTGTTTTTT. Translating gives CASSFWTGGIFDEKLFF.

The chain carries TRBV28 and TRBJ1-5; TRBD1 matches 10 bases. Germline V lookup: CDR1 MDHEN, CDR2 SYDVKM. The J segment lost 3 bases and the V segment lost 7 bases, leaving 6 bases of the junction unmatched. The CDR3 has 15 amino acids. The CDR3: CASKTGGQINQPQHF. CDR3 nucleotides: TGTGCCAGCAAGACAGGGGGCCAAATCAATCAGCCCCAGCATTTT.

The V and J genes are TRBV15 and TRBJ2-2; tentatively, D is TRBD2 (5 bases). V dropped 0 bases and J dropped 4 bases, with 6 bases sitting between them. CDR3 length: 14 amino acids. Per germline, CDR1 LNHNV and CDR2 YYDKDF (reference sequence). In nucleotides, the CDR3 is TGTGCCACCAGCAGAGAGGGAGTCACCGGGGAGCTGTTTTTT. This codes for CATSREGVTGELFF.

J is TRBJ1-1 and V is TRBV28; D may be TRBD1 (6 bases). Deletions cut 3 bases from V and 3 bases from J, with 32 bases between. Germline V gene sequence: CDR1 MDHEN, CDR2 SYDVKM. The CDR3 runs 21 residues. CDR3 residues: CASSFGSPHRQVESEDTEAFF. The CDR3 DNA sequence: TGTGCCAGCAGTTTTGGATCCCCCCACAGACAGGTTGAGTCGGAAGACACTGAAGCTTTCTTT.

CDR3 in amino acids: CASSLVRVNEQFF. CDR3 in DNA: TGTGCCAGCAGCCTCGTCAGGGTAAACGAGCAGTTCTTC. The V and J genes are TRBV28 and TRBJ2-1; D possibly corresponds to TRBD1 (5 bases). The CDR3 totals 13 residues. With 6 bases removed from V and 10 bases from J, the gap between germline ends came to 16 bases. The germline V gene has CDR1 MDHEN and CDR2 SYDVKM.

The chain links TRBV10-1 to TRBJ1-4; D is perhaps TRBD1 (6 bases). Germline V gene sequence: CDR1 WNHNN, CDR2 SYGVQD (reference sequence). The CDR3 is 12 residues long. Deletions cut 9 bases from V and 8 bases from J, with 13 bases between. CDR3: CARVQGWEKLFF. The CDR3, as DNA: TGCGCCAGGGTACAGGGCTGGGAAAAACTGTTTTTT.

The gene calls are TRBV19 and TRBJ1-5, with D uncertain. Germline V CDR1 and CDR2: LNHDA, SQIVND (reference sequence). Trimming cost V 1 base and J 7 bases, with 11 bases left between them. There are 14 residues in the CDR3. CDR3 sequence: CASSIAQLGQPQHF. DNA of the CDR3: TGTGCCAGTAGTATAGCCCAGTTGGGCCAGCCCCAGCATTTT.

The J gene is TRBJ2-1, the V gene TRBV6-6; D gene ambiguous. V was pared by 6 bases and J by 1 base, with 13 bases between. Looked up from germline, CDR1 is MNHNY and CDR2 is SVGAGI (reference sequence). This CDR3 is 15 amino acids long. The CDR3 bases are TGTGCCAGCAGATCCCCTCTAGAGTCCTACAATGAGCAGTTCTTC. This gives the protein CASRSPLESYNEQFF.

Notes on this clone: This CDR3 is also generated by other DNA sequences in the sample. The chain combines TRBV7-8 with TRBJ2-5, with 7 bases that match TRBD1. Losses at the gene ends were 2 bases for V and 1 base for J; bases not matched to a gene: 1. The length of the CDR3 is 14 residues. Germline-derived CDR1 and CDR2 are SGHVS and FQNEAQ. The CDR3 bases are TGTGCCAGCAGCTTATCAGGGGGCCAAGAGACCCAGTACTTC. It translates to CASSLSGGQETQYF.

The CDR3 DNA sequence: TGTGCCAGCAGCTCCCCTCCACAAACCCTGAACACTGAAGCTTTCTTT. This codes for CASSSPPQTLNTEAFF. V usage is TRBV7-9 and J usage is TRBJ1-1; D is unclear. V was pared by 4 bases and J by 0 bases, with 15 bases between. The CDR3 sequence is 16 residues long. In germline, CDR1 is SEHNR, CDR2 FQNEAQ (reference sequence).

The V call is TRBV6-6, the J call TRBJ1-1; TRBD1 aligns across 9 bases. The J segment lost 6 bases and the V segment lost 7 bases, leaving 9 bases of the junction unmatched. From germline, CDR1 is MNHNY and CDR2 SVGAGI (reference sequence). There are 14 residues in the CDR3. The CDR3 DNA reads TGTGCCAGCACCCCCGGGACAGGGAGTTCTGAAGCTTTCTTT. This sequence encodes CASTPGTGSSEAFF.

This clone was recorded once. This chain joins TRBV4-1 and TRBJ2-3, with TRBD2 matching over 13 bases. With V trimmed by 6 bases and J by 4 bases, 10 bases remained unmatched. CDR1 and CDR2 (germline): MGHRA, YSYEKL. The CDR3 is 17 amino acids. CDR3 region: CASSDRGTSGVSDTQYF. DNA of the CDR3: TGCGCCAGCAGTGACCGCGGGACTAGCGGGGTTTCAGATACGCAGTATTTT.

As for this clone: Relative to the germline gene, one junction end is altered; a read error may explain this. V usage is TRBV7-9 and J usage is TRBJ1-5; D is possibly TRBD1 (6 bases). CDR1 and CDR2 (germline): SEHNR, FQNEAQ (reference sequence). CDR3 length: 12 residues. The CDR3 here is CSSRGEHQPQHF. DNA of the CDR3: TGTTCCAGCAGGGGAGAACATCAGCCCCAGCATTTT.

This rearrangement joins TRBV7-9 to TRBJ1-5; tentative D call: TRBD1 (6 bases). Per germline, CDR1 SEHNR and CDR2 FQNEAQ (reference sequence). The CDR3 totals 14 residues. V was trimmed by 3 bases and J by 2 bases, leaving 8 bases between them. CDR3 DNA: TGTGCCAGCAGCTTTTCAGGGGGCAATCAGCCCCAGCATTTT. This translates into CASSFSGGNQPQHF.

The chain carries TRBV14 and TRBJ2-1; D uncertain. V was shortened by 6 bases and J by 8 bases, with 20 bases between the two germline ends. Germline CDR1 reads SGHDN; CDR2 reads FVKESK. This CDR3 has 15 residues. In DNA form, the CDR3 reads TGTGCCAGCAGTTCCCCGGCCAGGCGTAGGTATGAGCAGTTCTTC. It specifies CASSSPARRRYEQFF. The full variable domain, completed using reference TRBV14 and TRBJ2-1, is EAGVTQFPSHSVIEKGQTVTLRCDPISGHDNLYWYRRVMGKEIKFLLHFVKESKQDESGMPNNRFLAERTGGTYSTLKVQPAELEDSGVYFCASSSPARRRYEQFFGPGTRLTVL.

The chain is built from TRBV7-2 and TRBJ1-5; possibly TRBD1 for D (6 bases). Germline V gene lookup returns CDR1 SGHTA and CDR2 FQGNSA. V lost 2 bases to trimming and J lost 1 base, with 9 bases between them. There are 15 residues in the CDR3. As DNA, the CDR3 is TGTGCCAGCAGCTTACAAGGGGGAAGCAATCAGCCCCAGCATTTT. Amino acid sequence: CASSLQGGSNQPQHF. Full variable domain (remainder filled in from reference TRBV7-2 and TRBJ1-5): GAGVSQSPSNKVTEKGKDVELRCDPISGHTALYWYRQSLGQGLEFLIYFQGNSAPDKSGLPSDRFSAERTGGSVSTLTIQRTQQEDSAVYLCASSLQGGSNQPQHFGDGTRLSIL.

The rearrangement links TRBV5-1 to TRBJ2-6, with D possibly matching TRBD1 (5 bases). Germline assignment: CDR1 SGHRS and CDR2 YFSETQ. The CDR3 totals 15 residues. The ends were cut back, 2 bases at V and 0 bases at J, with 6 bases in the middle. CDR3: CASSFQGSGANVLTF. For the CDR3, the DNA is TGCGCCAGCAGCTTTCAGGGCTCTGGGGCCAACGTCCTGACTTTC.

The rearrangement links TRBV2 to TRBJ2-3; TRBD2 matches 13 bases. V gave up 6 bases and J gave up 4 bases; unmatched junction bases: 4. The CDR3 sequence is 15 residues long. Per germline, CDR1 SNHLY and CDR2 FYNNEI. Here the CDR3 reads CASSALAGGADTQYF. The CDR3 DNA sequence: TGTGCCAGCAGCGCACTAGCGGGGGGGGCAGATACGCAGTATTTT.

The chain uses TRBV4-1 and TRBJ2-4, with D tentatively TRBD1 (5 bases). Per germline, CDR1 MGHRA and CDR2 YSYEKL. V lost 0 bases, J lost 4 bases, and 10 bases lay in between. This CDR3 comprises 15 residues. CDR3 DNA sequence: TGCGCCAGCAGCCAAGAGGGGCTGGGTAAAAACATTCAGTACTTC. As protein: CASSQEGLGKNIQYF.